This paragraph reports one T cell receptor (beta chain). A few counts support this clonotype. No cognate antigen has been identified for it. Qualities for individual bases were not recorded, and no much larger clone is one base off. These data are taken from a study of T-cell memory formation after mild COVID-19 (dated by TCRdb to the early 2020s). For context, the study as a whole: Most TCR sequence clusters were specific to one of the two donors. Two young, previously healthy adult volunteers, one female and one male, were included in the cohort. In a couple of donors, T-cell clones that expanded and contracted after mild COVID-19 were followed by sequencing TCRalpha and TCRbeta repertoires longitudinally.

TCRdb records Illumina NovaSeq 6000 as the sequencer. TCRalpha and TCRbeta cDNA libraries were built by 5'RACE with constant-segment primers, adding sample barcodes and unique molecular identifiers. Trizol reagent was used to extract RNA from every sample. Library amplification was performed in two PCR steps, and a second sample barcode and Illumina TruSeq adapters were introduced in the second step. Sequencing of the libraries was done on an Illumina NovaSeq, producing 2 x 150 bp paired-end reads. The published analysis was carried out like this. Demultiplexing of reads and collapsing into UMI-guided consensus sequences were performed with migec v1.2.7. Using mixcr v2.1.11, UMI consensuses were aligned to TRA and TRB V and J templates and then assembled into clonotypes. Clonotypes were classified as expanded or contracted when called significant by both edgeR and NoisET, with noise models trained on biological replicates. For edgeR calls, the cutoffs were a false discovery rate-adjusted p below 0.01 and a log2 fold-change threshold of 1. As an exploratory analysis of dynamics, max-normalized trajectories of the 1000 most abundant clonotypes were examined with PCA combined with hierarchical clustering. Separately sequenced CD4+ and CD8+ repertoires were used to assign a CD4 or CD8 phenotype to each responding clone. Using fastp at Q25 and MiXCR, TCRdb reprocessed the public reads and kept productive beta chains. Records with the same CDR3 protein are collapsed into one entry carrying the most frequent genes and DNA. TCRdb's processing, not the study's, gives the V and J calls here. The sample records fewer than 150,000 distinct CDR3 sequences, roughly 6.2% of which are singletons. The top ten hold roughly 2.2% of the sample.

Ficoll-Paque density gradient centrifugation was used to isolate PBMCs. Results the study describes overall, beyond this receptor: Some responding clones were detected in pre-infection memory, suggesting pre-existing cross-reactive memory T cells joined the SARS-CoV-2 response. The study included only a couple of mild cases, and larger cohorts that include severe cases with pre-infection samples were judged to be necessary. Clones that contracted from day 15 to 85 showed balanced CD4/CD8 phenotypes, whereas a second wave of clones that expanded from day 15 to 37 leaned towards CD4+. SARS-CoV-2 specificity was not confirmed for the second-wave clones peaking on day 37. Contracting CD4+ clones were located mainly in the CM and EM memory subsets, whereas CD8+ clones were found to be enriched in EMRA.

Sequenced material: PBMCs or a T cell subset sorted from them (not recorded which). The sequence was collected from an adult woman who had mild COVID-19 (a few samples of this study predate the infection). The sample titles of this study are shuffled in the database, so cell type and time point are left out; the donor was told from shared clones.

In nucleotides, the sequence is TGCGCCAGCAGCTTAAGTCCCGGAGGCGGAGGTTCCTACGAGCAGTACTTC. It encodes CASSLSPGGGGSYEQYF. The sequence is built from TRBV5-1 and TRBJ2-7; a weak D assignment points to TRBD2 (5 bases agree). Cut back by 2 bases and 1 base, the V and J ends lie 19 bases apart. The cysteine opens and the phenylalanine closes a CDR3 of 17 amino acids. The read is trimmed to its CDR3 DNA, 51 bases read in frame from base 1. The germline V gene gives CDR1 as SGHRS and CDR2 as YFSETQ.